This TCR beta chain was obtained from a study of beta chain features in type 1 diabetes. Sorting with CD45RO/CCR7/CD25/CD127/CD95/CD27 yielded naive, central memory, regulatory and stem-like memory CD4+ cells. Every isolated RNA sample was fully reverse transcribed, so sequencing captured expressed TCRB transcripts. Sequencing used immunoSEQ multiplex PCR; TCRdb keeps in-frame clones, though not all of them. Seen here are 300,000 to 350,000 clones, 6.5% to 10% observed once, and the top ten hold around 0.45%. CDR3 length equals 12 residues. Germline CDR1 and CDR2: SNHLY and FYNNEI. V shed 7 bases and J 5 bases; nucleotides not matched to a gene: 2.

The sample was central memory CD4+ T cells from blood. V gene TRBV2 combines with J gene TRBJ2-3, with 8 bases lining up with TRBD2. This sequence originates from a woman younger than 30 in good health. CDR3 nucleotide sequence: TGTGCCAGCATGCGGGGGGAAGATACGCAGTATTTT. This translates into CASMRGEDTQYF.